A selection of T cell receptor beta chains follows, all from one sample in a study of control samples from healthy donors and cancer patients. Only in-frame clones appear in the TCRdb table, and some are missing; sequencing was by immunoSEQ multiplex PCR. The sample has approximately 170,000 clones, around 90% seen once. Specimen: blood. The origin of the receptors is a woman in her fifties or sixties in good health. CDR3s include the opening cysteine and the closing phenylalanine or tryptophan. A D gene is named only where the DNA matches it firmly. Clone size, where shown, is once, few, many, or a class for clones that have expanded.

j_gene: TRBJ2-1; v_gene: TRBV18; abundance: NA; len: 14; d_gene: TRBD2; CDR3nt: TGTGCCAGCTCAGCGGCTAGCGGAGACAATGAGCAGTTCTTC; CDR3aa: CASSAASGDNEQFF
j_gene: TRBJ2-7; v_gene: TRBV4-3; abundance: few; len: 13; d_gene: NA; CDR3nt: TGCGCCAGCAGCGGGCAGGGTGGCGACGAGCAGTACTTC; CDR3aa: CASSGQGGDEQYF
j_gene: TRBJ2-5; v_gene: TRBV11-3; abundance: NA; len: 16; d_gene: NA; CDR3nt: TGTGCCAGCAGCTTAGATCGAGACAGACCCGAAGAGACCCAGTACTTC; CDR3aa: CASSLDRDRPEETQYF
j_gene: TRBJ2-7; v_gene: TRBV2; abundance: NA; len: 14; d_gene: TRBD2; CDR3nt: TGTGCCAGCAGTGTTGGGGGGGGCTCCTACGAGCAGTACTTC; CDR3aa: CASSVGGGSYEQYF
j_gene: TRBJ1-5; v_gene: TRBV28; abundance: NA; len: 15; d_gene: NA; CDR3nt: TGTGCCAGCAGTTTGGGATCCGATAGCAATCAGCCCCAGCATTTT; CDR3aa: CASSLGSDSNQPQHF
j_gene: TRBJ2-7; v_gene: TRBV28; abundance: NA; len: 16; d_gene: TRBD1; CDR3nt: TGTGCCAGCAGGGGGGGACAGGGACGTCCTCCCTACGAGCAGTACTTC; CDR3aa: CASRGGQGRPPYEQYF
j_gene: TRBJ2-1; v_gene: TRBV5-4; abundance: NA; len: 15; d_gene: TRBD2; CDR3nt: TGTGCCAGCAGTTCGACTAGCGGGAGGACCAATGAGCAGTTCTTC; CDR3aa: CASSSTSGRTNEQFF
j_gene: TRBJ2-5; v_gene: TRBV5-6; abundance: NA; len: 15; d_gene: TRBD2; CDR3nt: TGTGCCAGCAGCTTGGGGACTAGCGGGAGGGAGACCCAGTACTTC; CDR3aa: CASSLGTSGRETQYF
j_gene: TRBJ1-5; v_gene: TRBV4-3; abundance: NA; len: 18; d_gene: NA; CDR3nt: TGCGCCAGCAGCCAAGATAAGTCCCCGGACCGATACAATCAGCCCCAGCATTTT; CDR3aa: CASSQDKSPDRYNQPQHF
j_gene: TRBJ2-2; v_gene: TRBV19; abundance: NA; len: 15; d_gene: NA; CDR3nt: TGTGCCAGTAGTATAAAGGATGCGAACACCGGGGAGCTGTTTTTT; CDR3aa: CASSIKDANTGELFF
j_gene: TRBJ1-4; v_gene: TRBV4-3; abundance: NA; len: 17; d_gene: TRBD1; CDR3nt: TGCGCCAGCAGCCAACCGATTAAGGGGGCGGGTAATGAAAAACTGTTTTTT; CDR3aa: CASSQPIKGAGNEKLFF
j_gene: TRBJ1-2; v_gene: TRBV2; abundance: NA; len: 15; d_gene: NA; CDR3nt: TGTGCCAGCAGTGAGGGGGGCTCCTCTAACTATGGCTACACCTTC; CDR3aa: CASSEGGSSNYGYTF
j_gene: TRBJ1-4; v_gene: TRBV6-2/TRBV6-3; abundance: once; len: 13; d_gene: NA; CDR3nt: TGTGCCAGCAGTTACTCGATCAGTGAAAAACTGTTTTTT; CDR3aa: CASSYSISEKLFF
j_gene: TRBJ1-6; v_gene: TRBV27; abundance: NA; len: 13; d_gene: TRBD1; CDR3nt: TGTGCCAGCGCCGGGACAGGGAGCTCACCCCTCCACTTT; CDR3aa: CASAGTGSSPLHF
j_gene: TRBJ1-3; v_gene: TRBV6-6; abundance: NA; len: 14; d_gene: NA; CDR3nt: TGTGCCAGCAGTTACGGGGCTTCTGGAAACACCATATATTTT; CDR3aa: CASSYGASGNTIYF
j_gene: TRBJ2-2; v_gene: TRBV5-1; abundance: once; len: 16; d_gene: TRBD2; CDR3nt: TGCGCCAGCAGCCCTCCGGGACTAGCGACGATCGGGGAGCTGTTTTTT; CDR3aa: CASSPPGLATIGELFF
j_gene: TRBJ2-7; v_gene: TRBV5-1; abundance: NA; len: 15; d_gene: NA; CDR3nt: TGCGCCAGCAGCGTAGCGCGAGCCACGATCAACGAGCAGTACTTC; CDR3aa: CASSVARATINEQYF
j_gene: TRBJ2-7; v_gene: TRBV30; abundance: NA; len: 12; d_gene: NA; CDR3nt: TGTGCCTGGAGTAGGCCTCTAAGCGAGCAGTACTTC; CDR3aa: CAWSRPLSEQYF
j_gene: TRBJ1-1; v_gene: TRBV5-6; abundance: few; len: 14; d_gene: NA; CDR3nt: TGTGCCAGCAGCTTGGCCCCCCTGAACACTGAAGCTTTCTTT; CDR3aa: CASSLAPLNTEAFF
j_gene: TRBJ1-2; v_gene: TRBV5-6; abundance: NA; len: 15; d_gene: TRBD1; CDR3nt: TGTGCCAGCAGCTTGGCTGGACAGGGGTACTATGGCTACACCTTC; CDR3aa: CASSLAGQGYYGYTF
j_gene: TRBJ2-1; v_gene: TRBV5-4; abundance: NA; len: 13; d_gene: NA; CDR3nt: TGTGCCAGCAGCACCGGGCTCCACAATGAGCAGTTCTTC; CDR3aa: CASSTGLHNEQFF
j_gene: TRBJ1-5; v_gene: TRBV4-1; abundance: few; len: 16; d_gene: NA; CDR3nt: TGCGCCAGCAGCCAAGGAACAGGGTCCAGCGTCCAGCCCCAGCATTTT; CDR3aa: CASSQGTGSSVQPQHF
j_gene: TRBJ2-2; v_gene: TRBV6-6; abundance: NA; len: 14; d_gene: TRBD2; CDR3nt: TGTGCCAGCAGACTAGCGTGGGACACCGGGGAGCTGTTTTTT; CDR3aa: CASRLAWDTGELFF
j_gene: TRBJ1-5; v_gene: TRBV4-1; abundance: NA; len: 16; d_gene: NA; CDR3nt: TGCGCCAGCAGCCAAGACAGCACACCCACGGGAAAGCCCCAGCATTTT; CDR3aa: CASSQDSTPTGKPQHF
j_gene: TRBJ2-5; v_gene: TRBV20-1; abundance: few; len: 10; d_gene: NA; CDR3nt: TGCAGTGCGGAAGAAGAGACCCAGTACTTC; CDR3aa: CSAEEETQYF
j_gene: TRBJ1-2; v_gene: TRBV2; abundance: NA; len: 14; d_gene: TRBD1; CDR3nt: TGTGCCAGCAGGAGGGACAGGGGTAGGAATGGCTACACCTTC; CDR3aa: CASRRDRGRNGYTF
j_gene: TRBJ1-2; v_gene: TRBV5-1; abundance: NA; len: 14; d_gene: TRBD1; CDR3nt: TGCGCCAGCGGACCAGGACAGGATGTTTATGGCTACACCTTC; CDR3aa: CASGPGQDVYGYTF
j_gene: TRBJ2-1; v_gene: TRBV6-6; abundance: few; len: 15; d_gene: NA; CDR3nt: TGTGCCAGCAGCTTGGGACTCTTATCATACAATGAGCAGTTCTTC; CDR3aa: CASSLGLLSYNEQFF
j_gene: TRBJ1-6; v_gene: TRBV7-3; abundance: NA; len: 15; d_gene: NA; CDR3nt: TGTGCCAGCAGCTTAATGGGCAGCGGGAATTCACCCCTCCACTTT; CDR3aa: CASSLMGSGNSPLHF